This T cell receptor beta chain was obtained from a study of beta chain features in type 1 diabetes. Study-wide results and limits: For patients, the naive, central memory and Treg TCRB repertoires appeared more alike than for healthy donors. Type 1 diabetes patients had moderately but significantly shorter TCRB CDR3s in all four CD4+ subsets. Cells with high TCR expression could be over-represented by cDNA sequencing.

On this clone: Its antigen remains unknown.

TCRB transcripts that were expressed got sequenced, as all of the isolated RNA had been reverse transcribed. TCRdb keeps only in-frame clones here, not all; method: immunoSEQ multiplex PCR. The sample shows a few hundred thousand clones, approximately 11% of them seen only once. Trimming took off 3 bases at V and 5 bases at J, with 7 bases between the two ends. Germline CDR1 reads KGHSH; CDR2 reads LQKENI. The CDR3 length is 12 residues. About 120 mL of blood, on average, came from one heparinised draw per donor. Sequencing was carried out using naive CD4+ T cells from blood. This receptor was taken from a man aged 30-40 years with type 1 diabetes. The chain uses TRBV18 and TRBJ1-1, with no clear D. CDR3 loop: CASSPQNTEAFF. Written as DNA, the CDR3 is TGTGCCAGCTCACCTCAAAATACTGAAGCTTTCTTT.